The 8 T cell receptor beta chains below were found in one sample sequenced in a study of blood T cell repertoires in COVID-19 (dated by TCRdb to about 2020). Library prep was done by the immunoSEQ multiplex PCR assay. Held by TCRdb, this immuneACCESS table contains in-frame sequences only and omits some clones. Under half of the omission traces to an unresolved V gene where checked; the cause of the rest is unknown. This sample gives approximately 200,000 clones in total; more than 75% of them show up just once. Together, the top ten hold almost 6% of the sample. The sample was peripheral blood. All receptors come from a woman aged 40 to 50 with COVID-19, enrolled during active disease.

This sequence joins TRBV7-3 and TRBJ2-1, with 12 positions matching TRBD2. V lost 3 bases and J lost 5; bases outside the gene matches: 8. This CDR3 has 17 residues. Germline lookup yields CDR1 SGHTA and CDR2 FQGTGA. CDR3 in DNA: TGTGCCAGCAGCTTTTCCCCACTAGCGGGGGGCCACAATGAGCAGTTCTTC. Translation: CASSFSPLAGGHNEQFF.

This clone came up a few times. The chain links TRBV7-6 to TRBJ2-7, with D possibly TRBD1 on 5 matching bases. Trimming removed 5 bases at V and 4 bases at J, with 12 bases between. This CDR3 region has 13 residues. The germline gives CDR1 SGHVS, CDR2 FNYEAQ. CDR3 residues: CASSQQGKYEQYF. CDR3 DNA: TGTGCCAGCAGCCAGCAGGGAAAATACGAGCAGTACTTC.

This chain joins TRBV7-9 and TRBJ1-1; D remains ambiguous. There are 14 residues in the CDR3. The germline V gene encodes CDR1 SEHNR and CDR2 FQNEAQ (reference sequence). V was cut by 7 bases and J by 2 bases, with 14 bases left in between. CDR3 sequence (DNA): TGTGCCAGCACCCCTGGAGCACAAAACACTGAAGCTTTCTTT. Translating it yields CASTPGAQNTEAFF.

The rearrangement joins TRBV5-1 to TRBJ2-3; D gene ambiguous. The CDR3 has 17 amino acids. Germline CDR1 and CDR2: SGHRS and YFSETQ. The V end was cut by 0 bases, the J end by 4 bases, with 18 bases between. The CDR3 protein is CASSLVSGPAQADTQYF. DNA of the CDR3: TGCGCCAGCAGCTTGGTGTCAGGCCCGGCCCAGGCAGATACGCAGTATTTT. The variable domain in full, completed from reference TRBV5-1 and TRBJ2-3, reads KAGVTQTPRYLIKTRGQQVTLSCSPISGHRSVSWYQQTPGQGLQFLFEYFSETQRNKGNFPGRFSGRQFSNSRSEMNVSTLELGDSALYLCASSLVSGPAQADTQYFGPGTRLTVL.

The V and J genes are TRBV18 and TRBJ1-1; D remains unclear. In germline, CDR1 is KGHSH, CDR2 LQKENI. Between the trimmed V and J ends, which lost 4 bases and 4 bases, there was a span of 10 bases. This CDR3 has 13 amino acids. The CDR3 sequence is CASSRSGSTEAFF. The DNA for the CDR3 is TGTGCCAGCTCACGTTCGGGAAGCACTGAAGCTTTCTTT. The whole variable domain, remainder taken from reference TRBV18 and TRBJ1-1, is NAGVMQNPRHLVRRRGQEARLRCSPMKGHSHVYWYRQLPEEGLKFMVYLQKENIIDESGMPKERFSAEFPKEGPSILRIQQVVRGDSAAYFCASSRSGSTEAFFGQGTRLTVV.

This clone was observed a handful of times. This chain joins TRBV20-1 and TRBJ1-2; D is uncertain. There are 13 residues in the CDR3. The germline V gene has CDR1 DFQATT and CDR2 SNEGSKA (reference sequence). V lost 3 bases and J 2 bases, leaving 10 bases between the germline ends. CDR3 protein: CSASGSTNYGYTF. In DNA, the CDR3 is TGCAGTGCTAGTGGCAGTACCAACTATGGCTACACCTTC.

V usage is TRBV6-5 and J usage is TRBJ1-2; D unresolved. This CDR3 comprises 15 residues. The V gene lost 6 bases and the J gene lost 3 bases, with 17 bases spanning the gap. Germline assignment: CDR1 MNHEY and CDR2 SVGAGI. The CDR3 coding sequence is TGTGCCAGCAGGACTACGCCGACACGGGACTATGGCTACACCTTC. Its protein is CASRTTPTRDYGYTF.

The genes are TRBV14 and TRBJ1-5, with a tentative D call TRBD1 (5 bases). Trimming took off 0 bases at V and 7 bases at J, with 7 bases between the two ends. This CDR3 has 13 amino acids. In germline, CDR1 is SGHDN, CDR2 FVKESK. The CDR3, as DNA: TGTGCCAGCAGCCAAGAGGGGGGGCAGCCCCAGCATTTT. It translates to CASSQEGGQPQHF.